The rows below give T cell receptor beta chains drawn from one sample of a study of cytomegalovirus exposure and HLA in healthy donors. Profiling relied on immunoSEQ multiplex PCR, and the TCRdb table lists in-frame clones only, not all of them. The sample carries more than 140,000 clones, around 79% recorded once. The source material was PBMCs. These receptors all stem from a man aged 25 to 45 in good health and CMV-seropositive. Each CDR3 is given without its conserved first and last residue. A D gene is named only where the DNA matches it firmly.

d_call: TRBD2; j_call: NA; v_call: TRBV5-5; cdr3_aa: ASSLLPGLAGGYEQY
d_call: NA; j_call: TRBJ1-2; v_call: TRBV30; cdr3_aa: AWSQGLGGYT
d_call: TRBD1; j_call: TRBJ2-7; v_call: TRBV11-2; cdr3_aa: ASSFRQGTYEQY
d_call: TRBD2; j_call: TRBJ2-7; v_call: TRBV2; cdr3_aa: ASSVPDAGGRYEQY
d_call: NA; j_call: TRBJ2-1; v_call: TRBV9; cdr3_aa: ASSGQGLSYNEQF
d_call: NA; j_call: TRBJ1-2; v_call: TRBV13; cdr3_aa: ASSLGATAWGGYT
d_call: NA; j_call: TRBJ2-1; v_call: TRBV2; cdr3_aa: ASRYRSSYNEQF
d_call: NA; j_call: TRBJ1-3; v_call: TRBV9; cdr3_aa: ASSRTEGSGNTIY
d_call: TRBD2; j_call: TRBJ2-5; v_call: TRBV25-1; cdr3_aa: ASSDWTSGSETQY
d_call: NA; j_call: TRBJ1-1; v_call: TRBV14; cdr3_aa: ASTPVTEAF
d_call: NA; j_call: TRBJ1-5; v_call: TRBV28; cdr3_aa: ATLSASQH
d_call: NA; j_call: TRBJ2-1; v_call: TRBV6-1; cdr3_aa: ASSEVGLPVSYNEQF
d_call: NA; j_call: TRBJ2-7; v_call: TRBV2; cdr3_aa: ASRNRDSSYEQY
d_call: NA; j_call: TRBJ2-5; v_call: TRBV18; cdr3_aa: ASSPPSTRDQETQY
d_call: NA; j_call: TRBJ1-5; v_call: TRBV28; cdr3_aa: ASSPLDQPQH
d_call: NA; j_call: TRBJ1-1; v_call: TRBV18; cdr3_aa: ASSPEVITEAF
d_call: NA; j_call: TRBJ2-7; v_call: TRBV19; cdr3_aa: ATYSSYEQY